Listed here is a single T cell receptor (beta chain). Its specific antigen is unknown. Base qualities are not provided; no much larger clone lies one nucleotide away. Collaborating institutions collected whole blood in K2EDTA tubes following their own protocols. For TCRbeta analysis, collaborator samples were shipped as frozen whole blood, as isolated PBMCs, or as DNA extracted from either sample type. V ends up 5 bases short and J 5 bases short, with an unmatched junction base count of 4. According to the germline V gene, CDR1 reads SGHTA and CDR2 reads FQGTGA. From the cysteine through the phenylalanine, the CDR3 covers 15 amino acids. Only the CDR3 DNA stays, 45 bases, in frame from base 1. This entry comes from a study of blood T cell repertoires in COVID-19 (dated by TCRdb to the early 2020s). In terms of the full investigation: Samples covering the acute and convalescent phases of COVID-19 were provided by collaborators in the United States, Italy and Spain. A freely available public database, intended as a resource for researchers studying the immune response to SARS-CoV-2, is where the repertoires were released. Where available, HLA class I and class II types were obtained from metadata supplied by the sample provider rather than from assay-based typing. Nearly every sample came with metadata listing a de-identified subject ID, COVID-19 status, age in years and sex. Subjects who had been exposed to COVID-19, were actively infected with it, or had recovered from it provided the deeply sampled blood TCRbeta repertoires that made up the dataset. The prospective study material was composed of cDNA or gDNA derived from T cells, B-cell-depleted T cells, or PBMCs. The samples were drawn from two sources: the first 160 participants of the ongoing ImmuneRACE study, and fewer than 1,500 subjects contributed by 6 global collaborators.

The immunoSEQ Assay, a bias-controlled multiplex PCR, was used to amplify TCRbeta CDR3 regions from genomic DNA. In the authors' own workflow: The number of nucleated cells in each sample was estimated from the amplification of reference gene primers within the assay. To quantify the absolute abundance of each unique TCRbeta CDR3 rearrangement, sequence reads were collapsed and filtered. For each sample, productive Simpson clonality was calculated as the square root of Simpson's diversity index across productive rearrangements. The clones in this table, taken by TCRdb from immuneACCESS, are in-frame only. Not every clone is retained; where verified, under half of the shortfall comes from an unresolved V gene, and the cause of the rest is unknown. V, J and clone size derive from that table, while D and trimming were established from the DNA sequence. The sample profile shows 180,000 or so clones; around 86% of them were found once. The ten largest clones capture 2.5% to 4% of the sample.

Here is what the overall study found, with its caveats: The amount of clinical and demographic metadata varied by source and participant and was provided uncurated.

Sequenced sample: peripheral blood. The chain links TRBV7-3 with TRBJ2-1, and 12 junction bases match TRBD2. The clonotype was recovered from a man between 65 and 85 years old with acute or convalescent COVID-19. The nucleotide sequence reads TGTGCCAGCAGCAGGACTAGCGGGGCACACAATGAGCAGTTCTTC. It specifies CASSRTSGAHNEQFF.